This entry is about one TCR beta chain. What it binds is not known. The CDR3 has 14 amino acids. V dropped 2 bases and J dropped 5 bases, with 10 bases sitting between them. The germline V gene encodes CDR1 SNHLY and CDR2 FYNNEI. Profiling relied on immunoSEQ multiplex PCR, and the TCRdb table lists in-frame clones only, not all of them. The data contain 45,000 to 60,000 clones, about nine tenths of them singletons. These data belong to a study of OX40 agonist ivuxolimab in advanced cancers. Study in general: Dose-escalation patients' cancers were hepatocellular carcinoma, melanoma, renal cell or head and neck cancer.

General study points: Expanded clones tended on average to be more numerous among CD8+ T cells than CD4+. Among the lowest peripheral clonal expansion occurred in 0.1-3.0 mg/kg partial responders.

Sequenced here: CD4+ or CD8+ T cells sorted from blood, sampled in a trial of the OX40 agonist ivuxolimab. The clonotype comes from an adult with an advanced solid tumor such as melanoma, head and neck, liver or kidney cancer. The rearrangement uses TRBV2 and TRBJ2-1, with D perhaps TRBD2 (6 bases). The CDR3 protein is CASSELAHNNEQFF. The DNA for the CDR3 is TGTGCCAGCAGTGAACTAGCGCACAACAATGAGCAGTTCTTC.